Presented here are 24 T cell receptor beta chains from one specimen sequenced in a study of T cell responses to AZD1222 COVID-19 vaccine. The table came from immunoSEQ multiplex PCR; TCRdb's copy has only in-frame clones and leaves some out. The data contain about 92,000 clones, just over 90% of them seen just once; the ten biggest clones take up around a fifth. The sample was peripheral blood, taken on day 0 of AZD1222 vaccination. The receptors shown here come from an adult in good health.

In this sample, this clone turned up once. V usage is TRBV25-1 and J usage is TRBJ2-7; D might be TRBD1 or TRBD2, each matching 6 bases. The CDR3 sequence is 15 residues long. Germline CDR1 is MGHDK and CDR2 is SYGVNS. Trimming shortened V by 6 bases and J by 5 bases, and 20 bases separated the two germline ends. In DNA, the CDR3 is TGTGCCAGCAGCGAACGGGGGCAGGGGTTCAACGAGCAGTACTTC. It codes for CASSERGQGFNEQYF.

In this sample, this clone turned up a few times. The chain is built from TRBV6-2 or TRBV6-3 and TRBJ1-5; D might be TRBD1 (6 bases). CDR3 size: 14 residues. V lost 5 bases and J lost 6, with 14 bases in between. Germline CDR1 MNHEY, CDR2 SVGEGT. The CDR3 here is CASSDGTQGQPQHF. DNA for the CDR3: TGTGCCAGCAGTGATGGGACACAAGGTCAGCCCCAGCATTTT.

The V gene is TRBV7-9, the J gene TRBJ1-2, with D perhaps TRBD1 (6 bases). CDR1 and CDR2 from the germline V gene are SEHNR and FQNEAQ (reference sequence). Deletions cut 7 bases from V and 3 bases from J, with 15 bases between. The CDR3 covers 14 residues. CDR3: CASNPWAGDYGYTF. CDR3 nucleotide sequence: TGTGCCAGCAACCCTTGGGCAGGGGACTATGGCTACACCTTC.

This clone occurred once. The chain is built from TRBV4-3 and TRBJ1-2; D is undetermined. The CDR3 loop spans 14 amino acids. V was clipped by 0 bases and J by 8 bases, with 13 bases between them. CDR1 is LGHNA and CDR2 is YSLEER in the germline V gene. The CDR3 sequence is CASSQDSRPLGYTF. DNA of the CDR3: TGCGCCAGCAGCCAAGATAGCAGGCCGCTGGGCTACACCTTC.

V and J are TRBV10-2 and TRBJ2-5, with TRBD2 matching over 7 bases. CDR3 length: 13 amino acids. Germline values: CDR1 WSHSY, CDR2 SAAADI. V shed 6 bases and J 1 base; nucleotides not matched to a gene: 2. Here the CDR3 DNA reads TGCGCCAGCAGAATAGCGGGCCAAGAGACCCAGTACTTC. Translating gives CASRIAGQETQYF.

The rearrangement links TRBV19 to TRBJ1-5; D may be TRBD1 (6 bases). The CDR3 is made up of 18 amino acids. Trimming shortened V by 8 bases and J by 1 base, and 24 bases separated the two germline ends. Germline V gene data show CDR1 as LNHDA and CDR2 as SQIVND (reference sequence). The CDR3 region has the DNA TGTGCCAGTGCAGACGCAAACTCCGGGACACAGAGCAATCAGCCCCAGCATTTT. Residues: CASADANSGTQSNQPQHF.

The V and J genes are TRBV29-1 and TRBJ1-2; 12 bases are a match to TRBD1. J was trimmed by 2 bases and V by 6 bases; bases with no gene match: 10. The CDR3 length is 16 residues. In germline, CDR1 is SQVTM, CDR2 ANQGSEA. The CDR3 spells CSVSWGQGAVNYGYTF. DNA of the CDR3: TGCAGCGTCTCTTGGGGACAGGGGGCAGTAAACTATGGCTACACCTTC.

This chain connects TRBV4-3 to TRBJ1-5; D not resolved. The CDR3 spans 14 residues. Looked up from germline, CDR1 is LGHNA and CDR2 is YSLEER. The V gene lost 0 bases and the J gene lost 9 bases, with 12 bases spanning the gap. CDR3 coding DNA: TGCGCCAGCAGCCAAGATTCGTACCTCGGGCCCCAGCATTTT. It is translated as CASSQDSYLGPQHF.

This chain connects TRBV7-9 to TRBJ2-1, with D tentatively TRBD1 (6 bases). Looked up from germline, CDR1 is SEHNR and CDR2 is FQNEAQ (reference sequence). V lost 4 bases and J lost 0, with 10 bases in between. CDR3 length: 15 residues. The CDR3 protein is CASSSQGGSYNEQFF. The CDR3 nucleotides are TGTGCCAGCAGCTCCCAAGGGGGCTCCTACAATGAGCAGTTCTTC.

This chain joins TRBV6-2 or TRBV6-3 and TRBJ2-1; 11 nucleotides line up with TRBD2. This CDR3 is built from 19 residues. Germline V gene lookup returns CDR1 MNHEY and CDR2 SVGEGT. Trimming cost V 2 bases and J 6 bases; bases outside gene matches: 15. CDR3 sequence reads: CASSYTVVRGLAGGNEQFF. Written as DNA, the CDR3 is TGTGCCAGCAGTTACACAGTGGTAAGAGGACTAGCGGGCGGCAATGAGCAGTTCTTC.

The chain is built from TRBV28 and TRBJ1-2, with D maybe TRBD1 (6 bases). The CDR3 runs to 14 residues. Trimming shortened V by 4 bases and J by 4 bases, and 13 bases separated the two germline ends. Germline CDR1 is MDHEN and CDR2 is SYDVKM. The CDR3 protein is CASSSGGLGYGYTF. The CDR3 coding sequence is TGTGCCAGCAGTTCCGGGGGGCTCGGCTATGGCTACACCTTC.

The chain has TRBV7-9 and TRBJ2-3; D call uncertain. V dropped 5 bases and J dropped 2 bases, with 2 bases sitting between them. The CDR3 has 11 amino acids. CDR1 is SEHNR, CDR2 FQNEAQ, per germline (reference sequence). CDR3 loop: CASSDTDTQYF. The CDR3 DNA is TGTGCCAGCAGCGACACAGATACGCAGTATTTT.

This chain uses TRBV3-1 (or the pseudogene TRBV3-2) with TRBJ1-1; D remains unclear. V lost 1 base, J lost 9 bases, and 9 bases lay in between. CDR1 and CDR2 (germline): LGHDT, YNNKEL (reference sequence). This CDR3 spans 12 amino acids. CDR3 sequence (DNA): TGTGCCAGCAGCCAAGTAAACAGAAAAGCTTTCTTT. Translated: CASSQVNRKAFF.

The genes are TRBV4-2 and TRBJ2-7; 7 nucleotides agree with TRBD1. The CDR3 has 15 amino acids. CDR1 is LGHNA, CDR2 YNFKEQ, per germline. J lost 3 bases, V lost 2 bases, and 7 bases had no gene match. The CDR3 DNA sequence: TGTGCCAGCAGCCAACAGACAGGGTTTATCTACGAGCAGTACTTC. Its protein product is CASSQQTGFIYEQYF.

This chain connects TRBV12-3 or TRBV12-4 to TRBJ1-4, with D unclear. The length of the CDR3 is 12 residues. The V end was cut by 2 bases, the J end by 5 bases, with 3 bases between. The CDR3 nucleotides read TGTGCCAGCAGTTTATGGAATGAAAAACTGTTTTTT. Its translation: CASSLWNEKLFF.

The chain links TRBV4-3 to TRBJ1-4; tentatively, D is TRBD1 (5 bases). V was clipped by 2 bases and J by 4 bases, with 11 bases between them. Germline-derived CDR1 and CDR2 are LGHNA and YSLEER. The CDR3 extends over 15 amino acids. Here the CDR3 DNA reads TGCGCCAGCAGCCAAAACTTGAGGGGTAATGAAAAACTGTTTTTT. This codes for CASSQNLRGNEKLFF.

The chain is built from TRBV28 and TRBJ2-3, with D perhaps assigned TRBD1 or TRBD2 (5 bases each). Germline V lookup: CDR1 MDHEN, CDR2 SYDVKM. Trimming cost V 2 bases and J 2 bases, with 11 bases left between them. CDR3 length: 15 residues. CDR3 sequence (DNA): TGTGCCAGCAGTTTAGGGACCACCAACACAGATACGCAGTATTTT. It is translated as CASSLGTTNTDTQYF.

This sequence joins TRBV4-1 and TRBJ1-2, with no clear D. The CDR3 sequence is 19 residues long. V was cut by 5 bases and J by 4 bases, with 29 bases left in between. CDR1 is MGHRA, CDR2 YSYEKL, per germline. The CDR3 bases are TGCGCCAGCAGCAAGAGTGGAGGGTACGGACGGGCTTTTGGCTATGGCTACACCTTC. This translates into CASSKSGGYGRAFGYGYTF.

V gene TRBV4-3 combines with J gene TRBJ1-6; D is perhaps TRBD1 (6 bases). The germline V gene encodes CDR1 LGHNA and CDR2 YSLEER. The CDR3 has 15 residues. V lost 1 base to trimming and J lost 9 bases, with 13 bases between them. The CDR3 coding sequence is TGCGCCAGCAGCCAAGGGGCACAGGGTTTTTCACCCCTCCACTTT. It translates to CASSQGAQGFSPLHF.

Notes on this clone: Different DNA sequences within this sample yield the same CDR3. The chain uses TRBV30 and TRBJ1-5; 7 positions match TRBD1. This CDR3 comprises 13 residues. The germline V gene encodes CDR1 GTSNPN and CDR2 SVGIG (reference sequence). V lost 0 bases, J lost 6 bases, and 2 bases stayed unmatched. CDR3 sequence: CAWSVAGGQPQHF. The CDR3 DNA sequence: TGTGCCTGGAGTGTGGCAGGGGGTCAGCCCCAGCATTTT.

The V gene is TRBV30, the J gene TRBJ1-6; 10 nucleotides match TRBD1. The CDR3 runs to 14 residues. The germline gives CDR1 GTSNPN, CDR2 SVGIG (reference sequence). V was clipped by 1 base and J by 9 bases; unmatched bases: 3. The CDR3 sequence is CAWSAGQGPSPLHF. CDR3 sequence (DNA): TGTGCCTGGAGTGCGGGACAGGGGCCTTCACCCCTCCACTTT. The variable domain in full, completed from reference TRBV30 and TRBJ1-6, reads SQTIHQWPATLVQPVGSPLSLECTVEGTSNPNLYWYRQAAGRGLQLLFYSVGIGQISSEVPQNLSASRPQDRQFILSSKKLLLSDSGFYLCAWSAGQGPSPLHFGNGTRLTVT.

This sequence joins TRBV7-2 and TRBJ2-5; 9 bases align to TRBD2. Trimming cost V 1 base and J 5 bases; bases outside gene matches: 2. Germline-derived CDR1 and CDR2 are SGHTA and FQGNSA. The CDR3 is made up of 14 amino acids. The CDR3 sequence is CASSLVAGGETQYF. The CDR3 coding sequence is TGTGCCAGCAGCTTAGTGGCGGGAGGGGAGACCCAGTACTTC.

The V call is TRBV7-9, the J call TRBJ2-1; TRBD1 matches at 9 bases. Germline assignment: CDR1 SEHNR and CDR2 FQNEAQ (reference sequence). The CDR3 has 19 amino acids. V lost 6 bases to trimming and J lost 0 bases; unmatched junction nucleotides: 15. CDR3 region: CASRSGTGRGQSSYNEQFF. In nucleotides, the CDR3 is TGTGCCAGCAGGTCCGGGACAGGGCGAGGGCAAAGCTCCTACAATGAGCAGTTCTTC.

This clone was recorded only once. This chain connects TRBV6-5 to TRBJ1-5; tentatively, D is TRBD1 (6 bases). Trimming removed 7 bases from V and 7 bases from J, with 20 bases in between. The CDR3 length is 15 residues. Germline CDR1 is MNHEY and CDR2 is SVGAGI. Here the CDR3 reads CASTPNWGLGQPQHF. The CDR3 DNA follows: TGTGCCAGCACCCCAAATTGGGGGCTCGGGCAGCCCCAGCATTTT.